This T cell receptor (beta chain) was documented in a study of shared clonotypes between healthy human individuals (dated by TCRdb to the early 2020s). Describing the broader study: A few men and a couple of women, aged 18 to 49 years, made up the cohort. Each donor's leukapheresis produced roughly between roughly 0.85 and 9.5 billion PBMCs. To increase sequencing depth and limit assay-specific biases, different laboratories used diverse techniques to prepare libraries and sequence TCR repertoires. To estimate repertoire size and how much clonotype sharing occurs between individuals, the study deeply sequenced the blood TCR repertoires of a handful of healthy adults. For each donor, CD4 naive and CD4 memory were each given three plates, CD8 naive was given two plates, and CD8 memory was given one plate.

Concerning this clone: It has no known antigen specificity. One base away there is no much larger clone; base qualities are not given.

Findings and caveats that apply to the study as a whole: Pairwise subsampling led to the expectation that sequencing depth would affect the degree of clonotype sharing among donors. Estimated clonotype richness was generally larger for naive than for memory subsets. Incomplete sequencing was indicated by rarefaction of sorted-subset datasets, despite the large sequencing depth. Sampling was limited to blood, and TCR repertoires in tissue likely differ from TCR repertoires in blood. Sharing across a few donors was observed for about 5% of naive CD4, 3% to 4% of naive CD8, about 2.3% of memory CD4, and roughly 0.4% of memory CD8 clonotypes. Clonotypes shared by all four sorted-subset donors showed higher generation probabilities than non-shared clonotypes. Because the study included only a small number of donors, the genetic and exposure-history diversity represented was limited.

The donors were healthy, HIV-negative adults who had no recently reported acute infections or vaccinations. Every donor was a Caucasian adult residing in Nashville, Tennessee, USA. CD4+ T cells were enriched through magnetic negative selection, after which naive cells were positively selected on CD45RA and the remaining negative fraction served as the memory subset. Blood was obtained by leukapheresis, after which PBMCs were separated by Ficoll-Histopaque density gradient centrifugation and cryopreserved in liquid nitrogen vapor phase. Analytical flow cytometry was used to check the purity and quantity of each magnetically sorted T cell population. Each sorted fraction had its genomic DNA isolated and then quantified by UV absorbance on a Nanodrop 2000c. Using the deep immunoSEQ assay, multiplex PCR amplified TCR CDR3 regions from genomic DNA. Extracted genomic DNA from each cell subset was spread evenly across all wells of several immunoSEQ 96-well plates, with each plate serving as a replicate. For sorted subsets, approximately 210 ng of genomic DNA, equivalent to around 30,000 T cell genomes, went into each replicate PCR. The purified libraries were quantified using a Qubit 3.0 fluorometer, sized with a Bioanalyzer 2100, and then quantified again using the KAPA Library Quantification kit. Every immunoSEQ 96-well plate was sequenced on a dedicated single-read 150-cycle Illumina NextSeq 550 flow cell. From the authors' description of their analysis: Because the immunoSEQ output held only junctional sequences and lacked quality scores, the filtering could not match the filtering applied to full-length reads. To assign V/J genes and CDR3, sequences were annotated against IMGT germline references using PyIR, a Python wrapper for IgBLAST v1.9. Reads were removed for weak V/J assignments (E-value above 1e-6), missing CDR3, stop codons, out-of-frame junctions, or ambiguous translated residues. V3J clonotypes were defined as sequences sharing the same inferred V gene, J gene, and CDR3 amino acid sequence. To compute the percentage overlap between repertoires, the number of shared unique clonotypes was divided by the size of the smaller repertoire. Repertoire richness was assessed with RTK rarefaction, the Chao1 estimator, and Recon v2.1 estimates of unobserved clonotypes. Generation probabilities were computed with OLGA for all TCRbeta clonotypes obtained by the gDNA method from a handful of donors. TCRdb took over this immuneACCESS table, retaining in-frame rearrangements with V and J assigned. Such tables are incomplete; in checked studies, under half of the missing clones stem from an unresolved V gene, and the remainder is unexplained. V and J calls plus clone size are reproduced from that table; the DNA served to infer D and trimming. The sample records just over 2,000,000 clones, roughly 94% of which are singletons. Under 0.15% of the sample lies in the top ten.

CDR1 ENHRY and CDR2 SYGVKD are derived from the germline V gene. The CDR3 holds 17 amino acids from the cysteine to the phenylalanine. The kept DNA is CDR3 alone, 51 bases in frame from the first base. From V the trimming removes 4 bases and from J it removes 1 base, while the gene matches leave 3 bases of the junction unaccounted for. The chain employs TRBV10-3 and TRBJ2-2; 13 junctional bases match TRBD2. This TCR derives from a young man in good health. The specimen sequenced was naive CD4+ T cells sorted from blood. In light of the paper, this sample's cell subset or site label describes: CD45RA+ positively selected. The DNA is TGTGCCATCAGTGGAAGACTAGCGGGAGGGAACACCGGGGAGCTGTTTTTT. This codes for CAISGRLAGGNTGELFF.